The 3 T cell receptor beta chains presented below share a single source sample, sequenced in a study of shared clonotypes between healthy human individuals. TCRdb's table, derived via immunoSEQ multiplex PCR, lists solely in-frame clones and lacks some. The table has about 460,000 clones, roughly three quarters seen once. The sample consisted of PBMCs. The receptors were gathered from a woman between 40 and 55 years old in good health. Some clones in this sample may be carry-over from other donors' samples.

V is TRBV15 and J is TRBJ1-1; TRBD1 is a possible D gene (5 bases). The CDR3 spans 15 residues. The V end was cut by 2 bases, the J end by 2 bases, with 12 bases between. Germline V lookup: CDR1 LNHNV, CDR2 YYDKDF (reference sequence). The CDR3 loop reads CATSRKADSNTEAFF. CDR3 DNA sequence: TGTGCCACCAGCAGAAAAGCCGACAGCAACACTGAAGCTTTCTTT.

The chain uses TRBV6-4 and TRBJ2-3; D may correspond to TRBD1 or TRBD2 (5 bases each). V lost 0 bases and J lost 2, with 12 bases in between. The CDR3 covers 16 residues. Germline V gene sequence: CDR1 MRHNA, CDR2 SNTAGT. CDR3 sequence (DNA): TGTGCCAGCAGTGACTCGAGTGTGGGGGACACAGATACGCAGTATTTT. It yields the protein CASSDSSVGDTDTQYF.

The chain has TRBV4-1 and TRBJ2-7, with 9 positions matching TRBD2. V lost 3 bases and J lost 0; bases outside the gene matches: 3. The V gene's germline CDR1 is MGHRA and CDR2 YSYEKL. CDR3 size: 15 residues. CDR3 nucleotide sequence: TGCGCCAGCAGCCAGGCGGGAGGGCACTCCTACGAGCAGTACTTC. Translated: CASSQAGGHSYEQYF.